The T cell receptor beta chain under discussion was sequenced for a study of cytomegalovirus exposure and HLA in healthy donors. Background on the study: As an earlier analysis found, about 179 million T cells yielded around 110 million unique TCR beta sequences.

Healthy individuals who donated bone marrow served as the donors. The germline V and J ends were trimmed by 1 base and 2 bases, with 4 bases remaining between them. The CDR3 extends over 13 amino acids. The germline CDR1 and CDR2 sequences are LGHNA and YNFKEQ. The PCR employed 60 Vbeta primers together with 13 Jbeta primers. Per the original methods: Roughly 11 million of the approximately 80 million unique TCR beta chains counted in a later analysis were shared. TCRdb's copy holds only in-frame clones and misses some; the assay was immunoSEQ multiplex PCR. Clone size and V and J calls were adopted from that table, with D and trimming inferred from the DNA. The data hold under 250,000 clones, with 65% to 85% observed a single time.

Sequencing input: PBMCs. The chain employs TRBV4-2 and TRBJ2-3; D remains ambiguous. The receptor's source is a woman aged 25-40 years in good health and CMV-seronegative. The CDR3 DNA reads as TGTGCCAGCAGCCAAGGGCCCACAGATACGCAGTATTTT. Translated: CASSQGPTDTQYF.